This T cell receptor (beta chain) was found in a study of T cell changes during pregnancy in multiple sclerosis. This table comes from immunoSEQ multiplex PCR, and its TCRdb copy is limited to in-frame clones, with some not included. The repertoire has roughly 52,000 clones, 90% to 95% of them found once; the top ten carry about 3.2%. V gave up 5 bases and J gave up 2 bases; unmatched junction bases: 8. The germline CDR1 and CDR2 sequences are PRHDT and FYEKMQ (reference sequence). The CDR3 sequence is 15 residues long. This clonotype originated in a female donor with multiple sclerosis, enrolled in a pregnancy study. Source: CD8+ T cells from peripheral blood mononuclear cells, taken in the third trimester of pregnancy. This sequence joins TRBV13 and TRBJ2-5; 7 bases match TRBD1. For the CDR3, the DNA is TGTGCCAGCAGCGACGGACAGGTGGCTCAAGAGACCCAGTACTTC. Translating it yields CASSDGQVAQETQYF.